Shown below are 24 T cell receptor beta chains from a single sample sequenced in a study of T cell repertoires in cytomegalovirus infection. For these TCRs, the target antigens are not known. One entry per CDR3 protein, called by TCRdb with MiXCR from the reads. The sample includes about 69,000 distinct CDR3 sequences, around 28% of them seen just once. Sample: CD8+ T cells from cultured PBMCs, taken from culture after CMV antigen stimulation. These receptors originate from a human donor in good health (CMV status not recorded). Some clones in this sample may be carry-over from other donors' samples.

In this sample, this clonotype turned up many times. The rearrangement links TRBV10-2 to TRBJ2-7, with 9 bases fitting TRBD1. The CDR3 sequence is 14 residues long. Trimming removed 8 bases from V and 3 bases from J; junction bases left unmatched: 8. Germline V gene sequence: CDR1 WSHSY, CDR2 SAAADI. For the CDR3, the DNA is TGCGCCAGCGGGGACAGGGCGCCCCTCTACGAGCAGTACTTC. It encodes CASGDRAPLYEQYF.

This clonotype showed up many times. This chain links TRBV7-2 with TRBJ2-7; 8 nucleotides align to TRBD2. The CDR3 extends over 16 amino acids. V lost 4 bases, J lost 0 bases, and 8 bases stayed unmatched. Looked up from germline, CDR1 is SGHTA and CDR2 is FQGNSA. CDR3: CASSSRGSGSSYEQYF. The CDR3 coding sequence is TGTGCCAGCAGCTCCCGGGGCAGCGGGAGCTCCTACGAGCAGTACTTC.

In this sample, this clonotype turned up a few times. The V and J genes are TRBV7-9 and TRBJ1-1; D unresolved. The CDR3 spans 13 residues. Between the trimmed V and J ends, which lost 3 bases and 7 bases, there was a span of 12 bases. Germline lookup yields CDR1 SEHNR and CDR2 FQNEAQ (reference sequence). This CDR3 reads CASSLEYRGEAFF. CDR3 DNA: TGTGCCAGCAGCTTGGAATATCGGGGTGAAGCTTTCTTT.

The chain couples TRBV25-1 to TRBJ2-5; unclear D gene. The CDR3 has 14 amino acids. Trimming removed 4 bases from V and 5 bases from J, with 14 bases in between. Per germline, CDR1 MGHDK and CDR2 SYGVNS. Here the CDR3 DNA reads TGTGCCAGCAGTGGCCGAATGGTATGGGAGACCCAGTACTTC. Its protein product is CASSGRMVWETQYF.

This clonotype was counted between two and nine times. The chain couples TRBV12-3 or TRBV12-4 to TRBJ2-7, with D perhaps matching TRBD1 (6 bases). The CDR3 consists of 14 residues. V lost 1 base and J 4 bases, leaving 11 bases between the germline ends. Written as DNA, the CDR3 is TGTGCCAGCAGTTTAGAGAACAGGGTTTACGAGCAGTACTTC. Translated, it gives CASSLENRVYEQYF.

The CDR3 DNA follows: TGTGCCAGCAGTTCTATCGAGAGGGTGTGGGACTATGGCTACACCTTC. Translated: CASSSIERVWDYGYTF. The chain combines TRBV27 with TRBJ1-2; D uncertain. Between the trimmed V and J ends, which lost 4 bases and 3 bases, there was a span of 18 bases. This CDR3 spans 16 amino acids. CDR1 and CDR2 from the germline V gene are MNHEY and SMNVEV (reference sequence).

The CDR3 sequence is CASSLGSVYEQYF. The CDR3 DNA sequence: TGTGCCAGCAGCTTAGGTTCAGTTTACGAGCAGTACTTC. The chain recombines TRBV11-2 with TRBJ2-7, with unresolved D. The germline V and J ends were trimmed by 1 base and 4 bases, with 8 bases remaining between them. The germline gives CDR1 SGHAT, CDR2 FQNNGV. The CDR3 consists of 13 residues.

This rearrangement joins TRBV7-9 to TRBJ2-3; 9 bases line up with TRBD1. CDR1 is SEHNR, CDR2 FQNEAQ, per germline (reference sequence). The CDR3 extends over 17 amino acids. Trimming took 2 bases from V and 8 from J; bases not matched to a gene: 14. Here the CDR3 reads CASSLKVGTGIGGTQYF. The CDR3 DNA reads TGTGCCAGCAGCTTAAAGGTTGGGACAGGGATCGGTGGTACGCAGTATTTT.

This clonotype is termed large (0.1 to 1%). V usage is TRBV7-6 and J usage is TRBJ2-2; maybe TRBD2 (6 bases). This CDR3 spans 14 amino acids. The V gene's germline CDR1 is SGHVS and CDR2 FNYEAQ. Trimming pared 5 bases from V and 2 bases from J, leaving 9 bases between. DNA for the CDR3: TGTGCCAGCAGCCCGGAGGGAAACACCGGGGAGCTGTTTTTT. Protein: CASSPEGNTGELFF.

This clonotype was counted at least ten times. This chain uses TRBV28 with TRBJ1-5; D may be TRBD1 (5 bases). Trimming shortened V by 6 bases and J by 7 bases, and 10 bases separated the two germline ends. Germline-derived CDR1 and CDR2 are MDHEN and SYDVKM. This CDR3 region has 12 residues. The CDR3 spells CASSPGGQPQHF. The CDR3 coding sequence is TGTGCCAGCAGCCCGGGGGGACAGCCCCAGCATTTT. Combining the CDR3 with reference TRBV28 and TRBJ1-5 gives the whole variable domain DVKVTQSSRYLVKRTGEKVFLECVQDMDHENMFWYRQDPGLGLRLIYFSYDVKMKEKGDIPEGYSVSREKKERFSLILESASTNQTSMYLCASSPGGQPQHFGDGTRLSIL.

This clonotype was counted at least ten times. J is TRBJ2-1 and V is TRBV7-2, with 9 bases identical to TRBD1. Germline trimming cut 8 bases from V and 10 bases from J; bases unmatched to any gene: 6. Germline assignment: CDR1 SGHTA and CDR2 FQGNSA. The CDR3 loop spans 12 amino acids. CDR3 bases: TGTGCCAGCCGGTGGACAGGGGTCGAGCAGTTCTTC. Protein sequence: CASRWTGVEQFF.

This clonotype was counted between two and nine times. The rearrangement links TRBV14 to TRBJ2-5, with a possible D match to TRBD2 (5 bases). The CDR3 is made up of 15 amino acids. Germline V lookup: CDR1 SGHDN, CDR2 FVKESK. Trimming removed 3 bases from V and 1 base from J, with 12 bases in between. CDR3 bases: TGTGCCAGCAGCCAGATAAGGACTGTCCAAGAGACCCAGTACTTC. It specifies CASSQIRTVQETQYF. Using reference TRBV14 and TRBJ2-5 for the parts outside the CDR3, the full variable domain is EAGVTQFPSHSVIEKGQTVTLRCDPISGHDNLYWYRRVMGKEIKFLLHFVKESKQDESGMPNNRFLAERTGGTYSTLKVQPAELEDSGVYFCASSQIRTVQETQYFGPGTRLLVL.

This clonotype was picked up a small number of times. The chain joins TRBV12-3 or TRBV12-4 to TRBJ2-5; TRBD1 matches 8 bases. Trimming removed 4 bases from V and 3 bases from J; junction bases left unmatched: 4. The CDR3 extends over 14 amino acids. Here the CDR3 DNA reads TGTGCCAGCAGTTCTGACAGGGGAAAAGAGACCCAGTACTTC. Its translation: CASSSDRGKETQYF.

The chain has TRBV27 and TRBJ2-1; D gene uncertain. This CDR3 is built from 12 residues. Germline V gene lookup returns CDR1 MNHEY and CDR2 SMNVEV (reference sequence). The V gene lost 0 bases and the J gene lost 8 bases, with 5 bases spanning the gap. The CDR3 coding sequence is TGTGCCAGCAGTTTATCCGGAGATGAGCAGTTCTTC. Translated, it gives CASSLSGDEQFF.

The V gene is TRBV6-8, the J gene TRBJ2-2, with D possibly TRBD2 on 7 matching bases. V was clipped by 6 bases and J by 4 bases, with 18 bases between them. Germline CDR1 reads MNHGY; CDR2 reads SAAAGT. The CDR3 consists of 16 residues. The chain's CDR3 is CASRPRGGGITGELFF. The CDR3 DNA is TGTGCCAGCAGACCTAGGGGGGGCGGGATCACCGGGGAGCTGTTTTTT.

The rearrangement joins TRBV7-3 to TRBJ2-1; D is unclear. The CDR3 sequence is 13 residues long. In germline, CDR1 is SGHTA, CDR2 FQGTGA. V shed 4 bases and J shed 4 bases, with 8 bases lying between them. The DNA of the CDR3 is TGTGCCAGCAGCTCGGGCCATTACAATGAGCAGTTCTTC. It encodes CASSSGHYNEQFF.

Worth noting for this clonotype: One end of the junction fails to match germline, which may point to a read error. The CDR3 reads CASSISLTGRNSPLHF. CDR3 DNA: TGTGCCAGCAGTATATCGTTGACAGGGAGGAATTCACCCCTCCACTTT. The J gene is TRBJ1-6, the V gene TRBV27, with TRBD1 matching over 7 bases. Germline V gene sequence: CDR1 MNHEY, CDR2 SMNVEV (reference sequence). The CDR3 is 16 amino acids.

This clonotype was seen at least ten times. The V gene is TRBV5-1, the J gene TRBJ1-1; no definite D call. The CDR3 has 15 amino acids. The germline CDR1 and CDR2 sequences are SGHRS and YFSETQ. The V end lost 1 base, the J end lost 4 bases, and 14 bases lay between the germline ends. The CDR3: CASSLNGPAGTEAFF. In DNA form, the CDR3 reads TGCGCCAGCAGCTTGAACGGCCCGGCGGGCACTGAAGCTTTCTTT.

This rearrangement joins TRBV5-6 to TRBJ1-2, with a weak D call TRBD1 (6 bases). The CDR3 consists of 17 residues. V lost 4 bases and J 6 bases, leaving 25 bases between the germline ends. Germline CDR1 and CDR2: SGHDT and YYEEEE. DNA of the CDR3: TGTGCCAGCAGCGAGGACGGGGGGCCGAACTTGAAAGATGGCTACACCTTC. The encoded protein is CASSEDGGPNLKDGYTF.

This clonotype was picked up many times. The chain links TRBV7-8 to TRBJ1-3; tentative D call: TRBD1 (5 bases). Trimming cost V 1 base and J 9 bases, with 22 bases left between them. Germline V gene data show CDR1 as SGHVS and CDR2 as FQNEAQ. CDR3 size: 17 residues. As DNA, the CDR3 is TGTGCCAGCAGCTTAGATGGGGGATCTTTCCCAAAACGCACCATATATTTT. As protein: CASSLDGGSFPKRTIYF.

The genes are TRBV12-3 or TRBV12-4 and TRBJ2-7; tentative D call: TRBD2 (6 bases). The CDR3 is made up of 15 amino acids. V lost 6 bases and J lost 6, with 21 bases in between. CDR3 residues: CASSAGTVNIGEQYF. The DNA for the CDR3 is TGTGCCAGCAGCGCCGGGACTGTAAATATCGGCGAGCAGTACTTC.

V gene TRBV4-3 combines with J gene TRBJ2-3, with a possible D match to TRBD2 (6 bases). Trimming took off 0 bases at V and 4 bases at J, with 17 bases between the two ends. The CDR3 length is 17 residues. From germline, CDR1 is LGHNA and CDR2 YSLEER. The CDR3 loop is CASSQDETEASADTQYF. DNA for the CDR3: TGCGCCAGCAGCCAAGATGAGACCGAAGCTAGCGCAGATACGCAGTATTTT.

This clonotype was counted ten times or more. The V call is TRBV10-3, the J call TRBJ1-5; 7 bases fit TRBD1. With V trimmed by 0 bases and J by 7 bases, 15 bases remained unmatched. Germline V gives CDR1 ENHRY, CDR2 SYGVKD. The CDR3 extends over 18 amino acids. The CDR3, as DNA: TGTGCCATCAGTGAGTCGCTGAGTAGGACAGGCACGGGGCAGCCCCAGCATTTT. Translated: CAISESLSRTGTGQPQHF.

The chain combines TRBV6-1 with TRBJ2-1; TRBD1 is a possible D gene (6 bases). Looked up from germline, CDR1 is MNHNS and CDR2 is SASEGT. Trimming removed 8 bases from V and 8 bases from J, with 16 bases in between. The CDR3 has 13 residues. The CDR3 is CASDLGGLDEQFF. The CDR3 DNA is TGTGCCAGCGATCTTGGGGGCCTCGATGAGCAGTTCTTC.